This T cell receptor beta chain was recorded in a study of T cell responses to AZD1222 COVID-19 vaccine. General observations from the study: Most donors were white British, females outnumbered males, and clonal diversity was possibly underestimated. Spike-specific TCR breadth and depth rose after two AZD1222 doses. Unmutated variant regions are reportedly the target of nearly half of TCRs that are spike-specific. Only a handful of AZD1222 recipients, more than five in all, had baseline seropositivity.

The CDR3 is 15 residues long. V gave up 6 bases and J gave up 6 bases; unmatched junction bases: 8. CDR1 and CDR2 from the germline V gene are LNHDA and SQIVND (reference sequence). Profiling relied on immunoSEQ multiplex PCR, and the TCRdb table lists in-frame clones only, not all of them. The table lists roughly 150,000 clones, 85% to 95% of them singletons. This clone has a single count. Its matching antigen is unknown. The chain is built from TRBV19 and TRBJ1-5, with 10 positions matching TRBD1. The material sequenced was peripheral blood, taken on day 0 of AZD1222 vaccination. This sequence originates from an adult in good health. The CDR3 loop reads CASSLDRGRGQPQHF. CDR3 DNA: TGTGCCAGTAGCCTCGACAGGGGGCGCGGTCAGCCCCAGCATTTT.